These T cell receptor beta chains were read from a single sample in a study of blood T cell repertoires in COVID-19. Assay used: immunoSEQ multiplex PCR; TCRdb lists only in-frame clones, some missing. The sample has roughly 180,000 clones; about four fifths are singletons. The sequenced material came from peripheral blood. The receptors here all came from a woman aged 40 to 55 with COVID-19, enrolled during active disease. The CDR3 runs from the conserved cysteine through the conserved F or W. The D gene is left open where the match is weak.

v_gene: TRBV9; d_gene: TRBD2; CDR3aa: CASSSFLAGAGQLFF
v_gene: TRBV6-5; d_gene: .; CDR3aa: CASSFDSPRLGEQYF
v_gene: TRBV21-1; d_gene: .; CDR3aa: CASSKIKGANTGELFF
v_gene: TRBV27; d_gene: TRBD1; CDR3aa: CASSFRQGGVYEQYF
v_gene: TRBV18; d_gene: TRBD2; CDR3aa: CASRSGTSGSGINEQYF
v_gene: TRBV7-9; d_gene: .; CDR3aa: CASSLALRLASQETQYF
v_gene: TRBV19; d_gene: .; CDR3aa: CASRNPGGSGTDTQYF
v_gene: TRBV28; d_gene: TRBD2; CDR3aa: CASSGASSGRLNEQFF
v_gene: TRBV5-4; d_gene: .; CDR3aa: CASSLETFDTEAFF
v_gene: TRBV11-1; d_gene: .; CDR3aa: CASSHDRTTNEKLFF
v_gene: TRBV15; d_gene: .; CDR3aa: CATSREPGKLFF
v_gene: TRBV15; d_gene: TRBD2; CDR3aa: CATSRGREVNNEQFF
v_gene: TRBV20-1; d_gene: TRBD2; CDR3aa: CSASQGGTGELFF
v_gene: TRBV15; d_gene: .; CDR3aa: CATTHITGYNEQFF
v_gene: TRBV23-1; d_gene: TRBD1; CDR3aa: CASSQSAIPPGTANTEAFF
v_gene: TRBV7-9; d_gene: .; CDR3aa: CASSGLNNEQFF
v_gene: TRBV5-4; d_gene: TRBD2; CDR3aa: CASSWVTSRREQFF
v_gene: TRBV6-5; d_gene: .; CDR3aa: CASSILGVNSEAFF
v_gene: TRBV29-1; d_gene: TRBD1; CDR3aa: CSVEVQGVEFF
v_gene: TRBV10-2; d_gene: TRBD2; CDR3aa: CASRNWAGGTYNEQFF
v_gene: TRBV30; d_gene: TRBD1; CDR3aa: CASNLRTGWVGELFF
v_gene: TRBV5-8; d_gene: TRBD1; CDR3aa: CASRLTGGEVGELFF
v_gene: TRBV7-8; d_gene: TRBD2; CDR3aa: CASSHSGLAGGLSTDTQYF
v_gene: TRBV4-1; d_gene: TRBD1; CDR3aa: CASSHKTGGDQPQHF
v_gene: TRBV6-4; d_gene: .; CDR3aa: CASSAGESTDTQYF
v_gene: TRBV4-1; d_gene: .; CDR3aa: CASSHKPRLQTNEKLFF
v_gene: TRBV12-3/TRBV12-4; d_gene: .; CDR3aa: CASRGHLNYGYTF
v_gene: TRBV3-1/TRBV3-2; d_gene: TRBD1; CDR3aa: CASSPMTGDLHF
v_gene: TRBV27; d_gene: .; CDR3aa: CASSPTGLPNQPQHF
v_gene: TRBV28; d_gene: TRBD1; CDR3aa: CASLTGNQPQHF
v_gene: TRBV6-6; d_gene: .; CDR3aa: CASSYSPDLYGYTF
v_gene: TRBV12-3/TRBV12-4; d_gene: .; CDR3aa: CASSADTDTEAFF
v_gene: TRBV18; d_gene: .; CDR3aa: CASSPTVDTDDEQFF
v_gene: TRBV24-1; d_gene: TRBD2; CDR3aa: CATSDPLAGGRDEQFF
v_gene: TRBV7-9; d_gene: .; CDR3aa: CASSLDSGANEKLFF
v_gene: TRBV28; d_gene: .; CDR3aa: CASCAVNSGNTIYF
v_gene: TRBV29-1; d_gene: TRBD1; CDR3aa: CSVTGVIGTGELFF
v_gene: TRBV7-3; d_gene: TRBD2; CDR3aa: CASSPGLAGLETQYF
v_gene: TRBV10-3; d_gene: .; CDR3aa: CAISQIGTPQETQYF
v_gene: TRBV4-1; d_gene: TRBD2; CDR3aa: CASSQDPRGGLDTQYF
v_gene: TRBV7-9; d_gene: .; CDR3aa: CASSSPMADTQYF
v_gene: TRBV16; d_gene: .; CDR3aa: CASSHFKMNTEAFF
v_gene: TRBV10-3; d_gene: TRBD1; CDR3aa: CAISDGQGNTEAFF